Listed here is a single T cell receptor beta chain. This clone was seen once. Its recognized antigen is unknown. Base-call qualities are not available, and no considerably larger clone is one nucleotide away. The immunoSEQ assay at survey resolution was applied to genomic DNA for sequencing of TCRbeta rearrangements. On the study's bioinformatics: In the TCR sequencing data, the lowest productive clonotype frequency that could be detected was 2.59 x 10-5. Only productive TCRbeta rearrangements, defined as complete and in-frame sequences, were included in the analyses. Clonality for each sample was calculated as Simpson clonality in the immunoSEQ Analyzer version 3.0. Based on frequency, clones were grouped as very rare, small, medium, large (1-20%) or hyperexpanded (>20%). Generation probabilities were estimated with OLGA 1.2.3, V-gene circos plots were made with VDJtools, specificities were looked up in VDJdb, and CDR3 motifs were identified with GLIPH. TCRdb took this table from immuneACCESS and kept in-frame rearrangements with V and J called. Such tables lack part of the clones; where checked against another copy, unresolved V genes explain under half of the gap, and the rest is unexplained. The DNA gave D and trimming, while V, J and clone size come from that table. For this sample there are tens of thousands of clones; about two thirds appear just once. The ten largest clones capture approximately 1.6% of the sample.

These data belong to a study of STAT5B mutations in CD4+ large granular lymphocyte leukemia (dated by TCRdb to 2022 to 2024). Notes on the research overall: Among the healthy controls, the CDR3 'QG' motif was associated with a particular HLA allele. The purity of purified fractions was confirmed by flow cytometry on FACSCanto II or FACSVerse to exceed 95% among lymphocytes. The TCRbeta repertoires of CD4+ T-cell large granular lymphocyte leukemia patients were compared with the TCRbeta repertoires of healthy blood donors.

The healthy controls were fewer than 45 blood donors, and the buffy coats of these donors were supplied by the Finnish Red Cross blood service. All TCR-sequenced material derived from peripheral blood: patient blood samples and healthy donor buffy coats. Ficoll-Hypaque gradient centrifugation was used to isolate peripheral blood mononuclear cells. For the healthy controls, CD4+ cells were obtained from buffy coats by magnetic purification. The Gentra Puregene Cell and Tissue kit was used to extract genomic DNA, and a Qubit 2.0 fluorometer was used to measure the amount of genomic DNA. Spanning cysteine to phenylalanine, the CDR3 consists of 16 amino acids. Only the CDR3 DNA is retained, 48 bases long and in frame from the first base. The junction shows trimming of 6 bases on V and 1 base on J, and the gene matches do not reach 8 bases of it. In the germline V gene (reference sequence), CDR1 corresponds to MNHEY and CDR2 to SMNVEV.

Study-level results and caveats: The data were not HLA-matched, and the higher clonality in CD4+ T-LGLL than in CD8+ T-LGLL could be due to the relatively small sample size. Compared with healthy CD4+ repertoires, CD4-sorted patient repertoires appeared more clonal, and this difference remained even after the putative leukemic clones were removed. Enrichment of TRBV06-family usage was observed among the top patient clones (8/27) relative to healthy controls (2/35). Each patient's main leukemic clonotypes were private, but 25% of these clonotypes showed up at low frequency in the non-leukemic repertoires of other patients.

Sequencing was carried out using CD4+ T cells from blood buffy coats. This TCR was recovered from a human donor in good health. The chain links TRBV27 with TRBJ2-3, with TRBD1 identical over 9 junction bases. The CDR3: CASRLTDRGGTDTQYF. The nucleotides are TGTGCCAGCAGACTAACGGACAGGGGTGGCACAGATACGCAGTATTTT.